This TCR beta chain is drawn from a study of cytomegalovirus exposure and HLA in healthy donors (dated by TCRdb to the late 2010s). A note on the overall study: An earlier analysis of some 620 of the donors reported about 280 Gb of sequence data and 90 million to 120 million unique TCR beta sequences obtained from approximately 180 million T cells. An early release that covered about 600 HLA-typed donors contained about 300 gigabases of sequencing data and about 93 million unique TCR sequences. The genetic ancestry cluster associated with self-reported Caucasian donors included around 76% of the roughly 390 genotyped donors. The aim of the study was to test whether cataloging public T cell receptors could identify signatures of past pathogen exposure. The study profiled the T cell repertoires of around 700 subjects by immunosequencing and related them to cytomegalovirus serostatus. Along with the roughly 700-subject first cohort, a separate validation cohort of over a hundred different subjects was used. The study combined high-throughput TCR immunosequencing, statistical association of individual TCRs with disease status, and machine learning to predict cytomegalovirus infection status. A later analysis re-examined previously published TCR beta repertoires from about 700 donors and added high-resolution HLA genotyping to investigate patterns of TCR occurrence. The later analysis used no new phenotypic data to find candidate immune exposures, relying instead on TCR beta sequences and their occurrence across donors. An earlier analysis of 587 of the donors applied high-throughput TCR beta sequencing to assess whether each TCR beta V gene segment acted as functional or pseudogenic. Donor age, sex, ethnicity and CMV serostatus were collected together with the repertoire data. A later genetic analysis took genome-wide SNP genotypes for about 55% of the 666 donors and used that subset as a discovery cohort. Every repertoire in the discovery cohort had been generated on one and the same sequencing platform. HLA typing covered class I and class II loci at four-digit resolution. The number of typed donors differed by locus: about 620-630 for A, B, C, DRB1 and DQB1; some 540 for DQA1; about 600 for DPA1; and roughly 490 for DPB1. Roughly five DR-DQ haplotypes were handled as single units for association and clustering, since linkage in the cohort was strong. Among a few hundred genotyped donors of the cohort, an average of approximately 240,000 unique TCR beta nucleotide sequences were sequenced per donor, 15% to 20% of them non-productive. Broader findings and caveats from the paper: Several of the top co-occurrence clusters appeared to be linked to parvovirus B19, influenza, CMV and Epstein-Barr virus, according to a later analysis. A later analysis found that TCR association rates varied across HLA loci, with DRB1 alleles showing the most associated TCRs and HLA-C alleles the fewest. Some IMGT-functional V segments, including TRBV6-2 and TRBV6-3, could not be distinguished by the 87-base-pair reads and were therefore excluded. It was suggested by the authors that the approach could potentially be generalized to other disease states and immunological phenotypes. Across donors, most TCR sequences were observed very rarely, whereas some public TCRs were present in many individuals. V-gene and J-gene trimming of TCR beta chains was associated with a missense DCLRE1C variant in a later genetic analysis, and the association was replicated in an independent cohort. Only TCR beta chains were sequenced in this cohort, and the absence of alpha or paired-chain data limited detectable features. A further reported finding was that TCR beta sequences accurately predicted the HLA-A and HLA-B alleles for most subjects in the first cohort. For the cohort, immune exposure information was limited to CMV serostatus. A later analysis found that HLA-associated TCR beta chains were more clonally expanded and had lower generation probabilities than equally common non-associated chains. In a later analysis, 16,951 TCR beta sequences were associated with specific HLA alleles at a false discovery rate of 0.05. Presence/absence analyses assumed roughly uniform sequencing depth across donors, an assumption that may not hold. Most CMV-associated TCR beta chains appeared to be HLA-restricted in a later analysis, and the HLA associations seemed to be driven largely by CMV exposure. The classifier was reported to diagnose cytomegalovirus status with high specificity and sensitivity in both the original cohort and the validation cohort. Because counts were too low, approximately 15 rarely observed V segments, including chromosome 9 orphons, were excluded from the earlier analysis of several hundred of the donors. A cluster of highly shared sequence variants was judged likely to represent a technical artifact of the sequencing pipeline. HLA typing was unavailable for some donors at each locus, so association tests used only the typed subset. Three of the identified cytomegalovirus-associated TCR beta chains were confirmed in vitro to be specific for cytomegalovirus antigens. Correlated functional status among segregating V segments might reflect linkage disequilibrium, but an unknown experimental factor could not be ruled out. In an earlier analysis of some 550 of the donors, most TCR beta V segments were observed in productive rearrangements about 87% or about 30% of the time, broadly matching IMGT annotations. The study listed 164 TCR beta chains as associated with cytomegalovirus. Compared with the approximately 700-donor mean, donors in an Asian-associated ancestry cluster had fewer N-insertions in productive TCRs, according to a later genetic analysis. Assigning TCR associations to individual alleles was difficult when HLA alleles, especially DR and DQ, strongly co-occurred.

Receptor amplification or capture employed the immunoSEQ multiplex PCR assay. For the multiplex PCR, a mixture combining 60 forward primers for TCR Vbeta segments and 13 reverse primers for TCR Jbeta segments was used. The CDR3 region of rearranged TCR beta genes was amplified from genomic DNA with a multiplex PCR assay. The Illumina HiSeq System was used to sequence the amplified TCR beta libraries as 87-base-pair reads. In the paper's pipeline: Across the roughly 700 repertoires, a later analysis counted tens of millions of unique TCR beta chains, around 11 million of which were shared by at least two donors. Raw reads were error-corrected and collapsed into unique sequences by a nearest-neighbor algorithm in which closely related sequences were merged to remove PCR and sequencing errors. CDR3 sequences were aligned to IMGT reference sequences to assign V, D and J gene segments. For a sequence to be retained, a match of at least six nucleotides was required to both a V gene segment and a J gene segment. A rearrangement counted as productive if the CDR3 had no stop codons and remained in frame with V and J, and every other rearrangement counted as non-productive. CDR3 was defined by IMGT convention, running from the second conserved V-encoded cysteine to the conserved J-encoded phenylalanine. The earlier analysis of roughly 590 of the donors excluded sequences that lacked an unambiguous match to a single V gene segment. An earlier analysis of several hundred of the donors called V segments functional above 56.7% productive rearrangements and segregating when the between-donor standard deviation exceeded 5%. To diagnose cytomegalovirus status from the catalog of TCR beta chain sequences, a statistical classification framework was built. In a later analysis, TCR nucleotide sequences were compared against IMGT/GENE-DB human TR gene sequences so that V and J genes could be assigned. Using the TCRdist pipeline, a later analysis assigned CDR3 sequences along with most-parsimonious VDJ recombination scenarios. In a later analysis, each TCR beta chain was defined by its CDR3 amino acid sequence together with its V-gene family, and reads lacking a unique V-gene family were excluded. To address suspected cross-contamination and a sequencing artifact, a later analysis removed roughly 580 highly shared, low-generation-probability nucleotide sequences. A later analysis calculated a clonal expansion index for each public chain from normalized within-repertoire ranks of inferred template counts. Generation probabilities in a later analysis came from a VDJ recombination model fitted to out-of-frame rearrangements, and those results were checked against IGoR. A later analysis scored TCR-TCR, TCR-HLA and TCR-CMV co-occurrence with hypergeometric tests, applying a repertoire-size bias correction to TCR pairs. In a later analysis, false discovery rates were estimated by permuting HLA or CMV assignments 20 times. In a later analysis, co-occurring TCRs were grouped using DBSCAN, with TCRdist sequence similarity added in when clustering inside HLA-allele-positive subsets. For co-occurrence clustering, repertoires with fewer than 30,000 or more than 120,000 public chains were excluded, along with about five repertoires with anomalous nucleotide sharing. What TCRdb holds here is the immuneACCESS table cut down to in-frame rearrangements. Part of the clones is not present; checked against another copy, under half of the missing clones reflect an unresolved V gene, and the others are unexplained. V, J and clone size reflect that table, while D and trimming were determined from the DNA. The sample data list 90,000 to 120,000 clones, and 74% of these were observed just once. The ten largest make up roughly 2.6% of the sample.

Inclusive of the bounding cysteine and phenylalanine, the CDR3 is 16 residues long. Kept here is only the CDR3 DNA, which spans 48 bases and is read in frame from base 1. CDR1 and CDR2, looked up from the germline V gene, are SGHVS and FQNEAQ. Trimming takes 4 bases from V and 3 bases from J, and the germline ends sit 17 bases apart. The cohort comprised 670 or so healthy bone marrow donors. At the time of sampling, every cohort member was nominally healthy, though immune exposures that went unrecorded were likely present. The donor tested CMV seropositive and was one of the 289 seropositive cohort members. Each donor provided a peripheral blood sample, and peripheral blood mononuclear cells were used for TCR beta sequencing. The Qiagen DNeasy Blood Extraction Kit was used to extract genomic DNA from the blood cell samples. This clone appeared many times. Its recognized antigen is unknown. Base quality data are lacking; no much larger clone is found one base away.

The source material was PBMCs. The sequence was collected from a man aged 50 to 60 in good health and CMV-seropositive. The sequence is built from TRBV7-8 and TRBJ2-3; a confident D gene designation cannot be given. The CDR3 amino acid sequence is: CASSSFLESMTDTQYF. The nucleotides are TGTGCCAGCAGCTCCTTCCTAGAGTCGATGACAGATACGCAGTATTTT.